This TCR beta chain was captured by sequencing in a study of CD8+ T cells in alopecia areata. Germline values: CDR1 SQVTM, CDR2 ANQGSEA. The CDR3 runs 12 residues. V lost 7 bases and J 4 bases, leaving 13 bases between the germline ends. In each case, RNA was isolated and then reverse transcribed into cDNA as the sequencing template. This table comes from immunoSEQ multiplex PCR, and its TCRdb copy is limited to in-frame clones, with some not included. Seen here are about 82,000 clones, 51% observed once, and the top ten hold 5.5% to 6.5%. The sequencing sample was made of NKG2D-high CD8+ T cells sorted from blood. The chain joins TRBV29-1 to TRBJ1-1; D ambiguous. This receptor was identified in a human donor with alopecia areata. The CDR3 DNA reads TGCAGCGCAATTGGACTATTCACTGAAGCTTTCTTT. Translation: CSAIGLFTEAFF. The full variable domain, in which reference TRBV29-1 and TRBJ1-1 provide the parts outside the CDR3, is SAVISQKPSRDICQRGTSLTIQCQVDSQVTMMFWYRQQPGQSLTLIATANQGSEATYESGFVIDKFPISRPNLTFSTLTVSNMSPEDSSIYLCSAIGLFTEAFFGQGTRLTVV.